The 14 T cell receptor beta chains reported below all come from one sample, sequenced in a study of OX40 agonist ivuxolimab in advanced cancers. Repertoires were generated with immunoSEQ multiplex PCR, while TCRdb's copy carries only in-frame clones and drops some. The sample records about 20,000 clones, 86% being singletons. The material was CD4+ or CD8+ T cells sorted from blood, obtained in a trial of the OX40 agonist ivuxolimab. These receptors originate from an adult with an advanced solid tumor such as melanoma, head and neck, liver or kidney cancer.

The chain has TRBV19 and TRBJ2-5, with 9 bases lining up with TRBD1. The CDR3 is 16 amino acids. Germline V lookup: CDR1 LNHDA, CDR2 SQIVND (reference sequence). Trimming took 5 bases from V and 4 from J; bases not matched to a gene: 11. The CDR3 coding sequence is TGTGCCAGTAGTGTCCACAGCGGACAGGGGAGAGAGACCCAGTACTTC. It translates to CASSVHSGQGRETQYF.

The genes are TRBV29-1 and TRBJ2-5, with 11 bases that match TRBD1. The CDR3 is 12 amino acids. V gave up 6 bases and J gave up 5 bases; unmatched junction bases: 2. The germline gives CDR1 SQVTM, CDR2 ANQGSEA. The CDR3 DNA reads as TGCAGCGTCGGACAGGGGGCCGAGACCCAGTACTTC. Amino acid sequence: CSVGQGAETQYF.

The genes are TRBV4-3 and TRBJ2-7; D gene uncertain. The CDR3 spans 16 residues. The V gene's germline CDR1 is LGHNA and CDR2 YSLEER. Trimming left V 0 bases short and J 2 bases short, with 14 bases between. CDR3 bases: TGCGCCAGCAGCCAAGATCGGGCGTCCCACCCCTACGAGCAGTACTTC. Translated: CASSQDRASHPYEQYF.

The chain is built from TRBV7-8 and TRBJ2-5; perhaps TRBD1 as D (5 bases). Trimming stripped 6 bases from V and 2 bases from J, with 19 bases between. The length of the CDR3 is 16 residues. Germline CDR1 SGHVS, CDR2 FQNEAQ. CDR3 sequence reads: CASSGRLHNRQETQYF. The CDR3 coding sequence is TGTGCCAGCAGTGGACGGCTCCATAACAGGCAAGAGACCCAGTACTTC.

V and J are TRBV18 and TRBJ2-1, with D unresolved. CDR1 KGHSH and CDR2 LQKENI come from the germline V gene. The CDR3 sequence is 15 residues long. Trimming pared 4 bases from V and 4 bases from J, leaving 14 bases between. CDR3 loop: CASSQLSTTYNEQFF. CDR3 sequence (DNA): TGTGCCAGCTCACAGCTCTCGACAACGTACAATGAGCAGTTCTTC.

V and J are TRBV11-2 and TRBJ2-1; perhaps TRBD2 as D (6 bases). Germline V gives CDR1 SGHAT, CDR2 FQNNGV. V was clipped by 1 base and J by 7 bases, with 11 bases between them. The CDR3 length is 14 residues. Written as DNA, the CDR3 is TGTGCCAGCAGCTTAGGTACGGGAGTGAATGAGCAGTTCTTC. This gives the protein CASSLGTGVNEQFF.

V usage is TRBV18 and J usage is TRBJ1-5, with unresolved D. The CDR3 runs 14 residues. V was clipped by 1 base and J by 0 bases, with 4 bases between them. The germline V gene has CDR1 KGHSH and CDR2 LQKENI. The CDR3 DNA follows: TGTGCCAGCTCACCACTGTATAGCAATCAGCCCCAGCATTTT. It yields the protein CASSPLYSNQPQHF.

The chain links TRBV7-2 to TRBJ2-1; 8 bases are a match to TRBD2. CDR1 is SGHTA and CDR2 is FQGNSA in the germline V gene. After removal of 5 bases from V and 3 bases from J, the junction contained 9 bases not matched to a gene. The CDR3 is 16 residues long. In DNA form, the CDR3 reads TGTGCCAGCAGCGTCGGCGGGAGCGGGAGCTACAATGAGCAGTTCTTC. Protein product: CASSVGGSGSYNEQFF.

This sequence joins TRBV4-3 and TRBJ1-4; 8 bases are a match to TRBD1. CDR1 is LGHNA and CDR2 is YSLEER in the germline V gene. The CDR3 is 16 residues long. The V gene end was trimmed by 0 bases and the J gene end by 7 bases; junction bases not matched to a gene: 7. DNA for the CDR3: TGCGCCAGCAGCCAAGATCATCAGGGGGCGGGTGAAAAACTGTTTTTT. It yields the protein CASSQDHQGAGEKLFF.

CDR3 residues: CSVDFPGSQETQYF. As DNA, the CDR3 is TGCAGCGTTGATTTCCCGGGGAGTCAAGAGACCCAGTACTTC. The chain recombines TRBV29-1 with TRBJ2-5; tentatively, D is TRBD2 (5 bases). V gave up 3 bases and J gave up 2 bases, with 13 bases separating them. The CDR3 length is 14 residues. CDR1 is SQVTM, CDR2 ANQGSEA, per germline.

This clone was recorded only once. This chain links TRBV18 with TRBJ2-6; D unresolved. The CDR3 contains 15 residues. V dropped 3 bases and J dropped 0 bases, with 6 bases sitting between them. Per germline, CDR1 KGHSH and CDR2 LQKENI. This CDR3 is CASSPTLSGANVLTF. The CDR3 DNA sequence: TGTGCCAGCTCACCTACCCTCTCTGGGGCCAACGTCCTGACTTTC.

This rearrangement joins TRBV9 to TRBJ2-3, with 8 bases identical to TRBD2. CDR1 and CDR2 (germline): SGDLS, YYNGEE. CDR3 length: 17 residues. The V gene end was trimmed by 0 bases and the J gene end by 6 bases; junction bases not matched to a gene: 12. CDR3 sequence: CASSVGSGGPSRDTQYF. The DNA of the CDR3 is TGTGCCAGCAGCGTAGGCAGCGGGGGACCCTCGAGGGATACGCAGTATTTT.

This sequence joins TRBV2 and TRBJ2-3; no reliable D call. V was trimmed by 2 bases and J by 1 base, leaving 7 bases between them. Per germline, CDR1 SNHLY and CDR2 FYNNEI. There are 14 residues in the CDR3. The DNA of the CDR3 is TGTGCCAGCAGTGAATTTCTCGGCACAGATACGCAGTATTTT. Translation: CASSEFLGTDTQYF.

V gene TRBV7-8 combines with J gene TRBJ2-3; tentative D call: TRBD2 (6 bases). Trimming took off 1 base at V and 3 bases at J, with 8 bases between the two ends. Germline values: CDR1 SGHVS, CDR2 FQNEAQ. This CDR3 comprises 14 residues. CDR3 coding DNA: TGTGCCAGCAGCTTAGAGAGCGGGACAGATACGCAGTATTTT. The encoded protein is CASSLESGTDTQYF.